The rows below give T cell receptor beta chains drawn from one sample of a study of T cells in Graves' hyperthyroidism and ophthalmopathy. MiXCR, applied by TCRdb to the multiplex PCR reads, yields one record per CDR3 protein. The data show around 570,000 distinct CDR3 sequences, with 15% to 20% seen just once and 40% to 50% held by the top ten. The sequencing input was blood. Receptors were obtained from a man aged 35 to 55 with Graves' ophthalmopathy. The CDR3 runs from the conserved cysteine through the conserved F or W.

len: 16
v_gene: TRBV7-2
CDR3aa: CASSLQGGLALDTQYF

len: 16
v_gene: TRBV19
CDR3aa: CASSILRDRGSNEQFF

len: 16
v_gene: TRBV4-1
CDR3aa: CASSQARQGSDYGYTF

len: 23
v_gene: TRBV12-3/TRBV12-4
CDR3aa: CASSPTPGLAGSEPSSPSLEQFF

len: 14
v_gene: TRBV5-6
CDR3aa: CASSFWEGRQPQHF

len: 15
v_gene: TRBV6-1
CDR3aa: CASSPGVSSYNEQFF

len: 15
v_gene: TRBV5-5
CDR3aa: CASSLFTGGNTEAFF

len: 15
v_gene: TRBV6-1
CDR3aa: CASSELAGAGSIQYF

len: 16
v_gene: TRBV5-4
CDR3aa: CASSYPEGGAAKTQYF

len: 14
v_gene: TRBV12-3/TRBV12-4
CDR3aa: CASTPEGEHTEAFF

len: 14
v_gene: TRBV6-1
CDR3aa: CASSKGTPTDTQYF

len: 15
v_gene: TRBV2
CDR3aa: CASSEGTLGGQPQHF

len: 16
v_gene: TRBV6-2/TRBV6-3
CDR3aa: CASSYPRIAGGNEQFF

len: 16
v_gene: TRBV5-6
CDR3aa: CASSYVAGAASVEQYF

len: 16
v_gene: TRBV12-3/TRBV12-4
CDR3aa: CASSRGRGQGTDTQYF

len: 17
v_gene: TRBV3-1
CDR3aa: CASSQDPGGWGNTEAFF

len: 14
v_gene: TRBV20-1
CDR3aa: CSAILAGATDTQYF

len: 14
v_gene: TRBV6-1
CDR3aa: CASSPQGANTEAFF

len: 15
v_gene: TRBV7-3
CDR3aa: CASSRGGGAYNEQFF

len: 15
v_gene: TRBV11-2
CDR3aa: CASSSEGGRGREQYF

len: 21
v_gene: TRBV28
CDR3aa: CASSLPPLLAGPMSSTDTQYF

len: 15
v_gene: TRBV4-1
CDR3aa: CASSQVGGGGQPQHF

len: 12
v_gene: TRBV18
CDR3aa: CASAQRGNEQFF

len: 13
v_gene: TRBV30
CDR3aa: CAGARSLNTEAFF

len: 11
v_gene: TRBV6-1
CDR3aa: CASSIYDEQFF

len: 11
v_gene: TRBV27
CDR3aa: CASSGVTEAFF

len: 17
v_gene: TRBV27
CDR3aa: CASSLSLAGVSYNEQFF

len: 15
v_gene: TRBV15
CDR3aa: CATSRDGGAFKGYTF

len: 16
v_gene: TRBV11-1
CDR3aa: CASSLGRERRGNEQFF

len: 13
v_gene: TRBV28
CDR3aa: CASSTTGVNGYTF

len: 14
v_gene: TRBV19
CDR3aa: CASSNGQGTQPQHF

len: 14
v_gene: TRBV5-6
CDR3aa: CASSFYSAINEQFF

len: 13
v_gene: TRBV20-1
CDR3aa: CSARDLTGNTIYF

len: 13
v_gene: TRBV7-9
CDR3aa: CASSFRLGAEQFF

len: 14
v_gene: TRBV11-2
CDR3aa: CASSLVVWGNEQFF

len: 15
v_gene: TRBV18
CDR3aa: CASSPRGGTYNEQFF

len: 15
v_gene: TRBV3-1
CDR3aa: CASSLASGADNEQFF

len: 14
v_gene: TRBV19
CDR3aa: CASSLGQGYYEQYF

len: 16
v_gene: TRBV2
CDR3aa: CASSSTRDSSSYEQYF

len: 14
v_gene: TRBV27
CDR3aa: CASSLIQGSTEAFF

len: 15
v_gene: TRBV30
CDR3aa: CAWSVKGRGLDTQYF

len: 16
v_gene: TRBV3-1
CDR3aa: CASSQVPAANTGELFF

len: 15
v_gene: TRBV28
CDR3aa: CATDPSGINYNEQFF

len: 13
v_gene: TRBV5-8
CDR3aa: CASSPRLGTGAFF

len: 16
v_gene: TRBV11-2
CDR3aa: CASSLARGWGRDTQYF

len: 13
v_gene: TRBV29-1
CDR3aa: CSVEEAGTGGYTF

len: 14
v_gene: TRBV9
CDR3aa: CASSVVERSGELFF

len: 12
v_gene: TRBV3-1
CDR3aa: CASSQRGHEQYF

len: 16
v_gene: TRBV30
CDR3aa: CAWSVYGVYSNQPQHF

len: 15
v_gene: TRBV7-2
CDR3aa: CASSLSTGVINEQYF

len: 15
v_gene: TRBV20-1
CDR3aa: CSARDLTGGIYEQYF

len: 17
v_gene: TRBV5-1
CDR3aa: CASSLEESGGATDTQYF

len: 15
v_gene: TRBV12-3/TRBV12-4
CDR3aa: CASSLQRGGHDEQFF

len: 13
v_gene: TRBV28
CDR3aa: CASSPGQGQPQHF

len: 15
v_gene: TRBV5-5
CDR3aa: CASSSTLGQNTEAFF

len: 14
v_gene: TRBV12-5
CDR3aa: CASGPNGPNTEAFF

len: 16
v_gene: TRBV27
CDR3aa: CASSLRGQVPNQPQHF

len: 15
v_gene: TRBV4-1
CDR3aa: CASSSRLAETDTQYF

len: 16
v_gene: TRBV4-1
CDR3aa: CASSLTGIVNNQPQHF